These 18 T cell receptor beta chains share one sample of origin, sequenced in a study of T cells in Graves' hyperthyroidism and ophthalmopathy. Amplification yielded TCR beta CDR3 regions, with RNA transcripts as the source. A first-round RT-PCR of the TCR CDR3 used the HTBI primer set. One entry per CDR3 protein, called by TCRdb with MiXCR from the multiplex PCR reads. The repertoire holds around 360,000 distinct CDR3 sequences, around 15% seen once, with roughly 19% in the top ten. Material for sequencing was blood. Receptors were obtained from a woman between 55 and 75 years old with Graves' ophthalmopathy.

This clonotype was found a few times. The chain links TRBV4-1 to TRBJ2-5; possible D gene TRBD1, 6 bases. The CDR3 consists of 14 residues. Germline V gene data show CDR1 as MGHRA and CDR2 as YSYEKL. V was pared by 3 bases and J by 4 bases, with 12 bases between. The chain's CDR3 is CASSQGASGETQYF. The CDR3 DNA is TGCGCCAGCAGCCAGGGGGCAAGCGGAGAGACCCAGTACTTC.

V is TRBV27 and J is TRBJ2-7, with TRBD2 matching 10 bases. V was pared by 4 bases and J by 3 bases, with 6 bases of the junction left unmatched. This CDR3 has 15 residues. CDR1 is MNHEY and CDR2 is SMNVEV in the germline V gene (reference sequence). The DNA for the CDR3 is TGTGCCAGCAGTTCAAGACTAGCGGGTCTCTACGAGCAGTACTTC. This codes for CASSSRLAGLYEQYF.

A single count supports this clonotype. The V and J genes are TRBV9 and TRBJ1-1, with TRBD1 matching over 11 bases. Trimming at V came to 3 bases and at J to 4 bases, leaving 29 bases not matched to a gene. Per the germline V gene, CDR1 is SGDLS and CDR2 is YYNGEE. The CDR3 consists of 23 residues. CDR3 DNA: TGTGCCAGCAGCGCCGACCCCGGGGTGGGTCCCGGGACAGGGGGAGTTGGGACCACTGAAGCTTTCTTT. Its translation: CASSADPGVGPGTGGVGTTEAFF.

With respect to this clonotype: This may arise from a read error, as a much more abundant clone is one base away. This chain joins TRBV24-1 and TRBJ2-5, with 9 bases lining up with TRBD1. The J call may be faulty, since TRBJ2-1 better matches the DNA end. CDR1 KGHDR and CDR2 SFDVKD come from the germline V gene. This CDR3 spans 16 amino acids. CDR3 coding DNA: TGTGCCACCAGTGATTTCGCCAACAGGGGGCGAGAGACCCAGTTCTTC. Translated, it gives CATSDFANRGRETQFF.

There are many counts of this clonotype. This chain uses TRBV5-6 with TRBJ2-1, with 7 positions matching TRBD1. V gave up 4 bases and J gave up 6 bases; unmatched junction bases: 7. CDR1 SGHDT and CDR2 YYEEEE come from the germline V gene. The CDR3 extends over 14 amino acids. The CDR3 region is CASSRPTGLNEQFF. The CDR3 DNA follows: TGTGCCAGCAGCCGCCCGACAGGGCTCAATGAGCAGTTCTTC.

There are many counts of this clonotype. The V and J genes are TRBV2 and TRBJ1-6; 7 positions agree with TRBD1. V gave up 5 bases and J gave up 9 bases; unmatched junction bases: 7. CDR1 and CDR2 from the germline V gene are SNHLY and FYNNEI. CDR3 size: 14 residues. The CDR3 spells CASSLGQTTSPLHF. Written as DNA, the CDR3 is TGTGCCAGCAGTTTGGGACAGACAACTTCACCCCTCCACTTT. The variable domain in full, completed from reference TRBV2 and TRBJ1-6, reads EPEVTQTPSHQVTQMGQEVILRCVPISNHLYFYWYRQILGQKVEFLVSFYNNEISEKSEIFDDQFSVERPDGSNFTLKIRSTKLEDSAMYFCASSLGQTTSPLHFGNGTRLTVT.

This clonotype was detected ten times or more. This chain links TRBV29-1 with TRBJ1-5; D is ambiguous. Germline values: CDR1 SQVTM, CDR2 ANQGSEA. Trimming removed 6 bases at V and 2 bases at J, with 11 bases between. The CDR3 is 13 amino acids. This chain's CDR3 is CSVRGDGNQPQHF. In DNA, the CDR3 is TGCAGCGTCCGCGGGGATGGCAATCAGCCCCAGCATTTT.

This clonotype was seen ten or more times. This chain's CDR3 is CASSEARFGSGRSSYNEQFF. CDR3 DNA: TGTGCCAGCAGTGAAGCGCGGTTTGGTAGCGGGAGAAGCTCCTACAATGAGCAGTTCTTC. This chain connects TRBV2 to TRBJ2-1; TRBD2 matches at 9 bases. Trimming cost V 0 bases and J 0 bases; bases outside gene matches: 12. The CDR3 totals 20 residues. Germline V gene data show CDR1 as SNHLY and CDR2 as FYNNEI.

This clonotype appeared many times. The chain recombines TRBV12-3 or TRBV12-4 with TRBJ2-4; a weak D match, TRBD1 (6 bases). V lost 4 bases, J lost 1 base, and 14 bases lay in between. The CDR3 has 16 residues. CDR3 nucleotides: TGTGCCAGCAGTTCAGCAGGGGCGATGGCCAAAAACATTCAGTACTTC. Encoded protein: CASSSAGAMAKNIQYF.

Ten or more counts support this clonotype. V usage is TRBV20-1 and J usage is TRBJ2-7; no clear D gene. The CDR3 extends over 12 amino acids. V was clipped by 4 bases and J by 3 bases, with 10 bases between them. Germline assignment: CDR1 DFQATT and CDR2 SNEGSKA (reference sequence). This CDR3 is CSATKGVYEQYF. As DNA, the CDR3 is TGCAGTGCTACCAAGGGTGTCTACGAGCAGTACTTC.

This chain connects TRBV29-1 to TRBJ2-3; 8 bases are a match to TRBD2. From germline, CDR1 is SQVTM and CDR2 ANQGSEA. With V trimmed by 7 bases and J by 2 bases, 11 bases remained unmatched. This CDR3 is built from 15 residues. The CDR3 nucleotides read TGCAGCGCTGCACTAGCGGACGGGAACACAGATACGCAGTATTTT. As protein: CSAALADGNTDTQYF.

The chain joins TRBV27 to TRBJ2-2; no clear D gene. There are 16 residues in the CDR3. The germline V gene encodes CDR1 MNHEY and CDR2 SMNVEV (reference sequence). Trimming stripped 2 bases from V and 5 bases from J, with 15 bases between. CDR3 nucleotides: TGTGCCAGCAGTTTAGGGCTATGGGGTGTAACCGGGGAGCTGTTTTTT. It translates to CASSLGLWGVTGELFF.

This clonotype was seen repeatedly, ten times or more. This CDR3 reads CASSEIFAGTTPNTEAFF. CDR3 in DNA: TGTGCCAGCAGTGAAATTTTCGCAGGAACGACACCGAACACTGAAGCTTTCTTT. The V and J genes are TRBV6-1 and TRBJ1-1; unclear D gene. The germline V gene has CDR1 MNHNS and CDR2 SASEGT. The CDR3 runs 18 residues. V gave up 2 bases and J gave up 1 base, with 20 bases separating them.

This clonotype has a handful of counts. The rearrangement joins TRBV5-8 to TRBJ2-1; unclear D gene. The germline V and J ends were trimmed by 0 bases and 8 bases, with 12 bases remaining between them. This CDR3 is 14 amino acids long. The germline V gene has CDR1 SGHTS and CDR2 YDEGEE. The CDR3 loop reads CASSLEEDTYEQFF. The CDR3, as DNA: TGTGCCAGCAGCTTGGAGGAAGATACCTATGAGCAGTTCTTC. Variable domain in full (rest from reference TRBV5-8 and TRBJ2-1): EAGVTQSPTHLIKTRGQQATLRCSPISGHTSVYWYQQALGLGLQFLLWYDEGEERNRGNFPPRFSGRQFPNYSSELNVNALELEDSALYLCASSLEEDTYEQFFGPGTRLTVL.

The rearrangement uses TRBV27 and TRBJ2-7; 7 bases are a match to TRBD2. The V segment lost 6 bases and the J segment 2 bases; nucleotides outside the gene matches: 7. CDR1 MNHEY and CDR2 SMNVEV come from the germline V gene (reference sequence). The CDR3 runs to 14 residues. CDR3: CASRGGGLPYEQYF. CDR3 coding DNA: TGTGCCAGCAGGGGGGGGGGTCTTCCCTACGAGCAGTACTTC.

This clonotype was seen ten or more times. The V gene is TRBV28, the J gene TRBJ1-2; 8 nucleotides line up with TRBD1. CDR1 MDHEN and CDR2 SYDVKM come from the germline V gene. CDR3 length: 14 residues. With V trimmed by 8 bases and J by 8 bases, 13 bases remained unmatched. The CDR3 nucleotides are TGTGCCAGCGTCGGAGGGACAGGCCTGGGGGGCTACACCTTC. Translation: CASVGGTGLGGYTF.

There are many counts of this clonotype. The chain has TRBV6-1 and TRBJ1-1, with unresolved D. The CDR3 runs 16 residues. V was shortened by 3 bases and J by 0 bases, with 14 bases between the two germline ends. Germline V lookup: CDR1 MNHNS, CDR2 SASEGT. CDR3 loop: CASSDWRERLNTEAFF. CDR3 bases: TGTGCCAGCAGTGATTGGCGGGAACGATTGAACACTGAAGCTTTCTTT.

The chain carries TRBV3-1 and TRBJ2-1; a weak D match, TRBD2 (6 bases). Trimming stripped 1 base from V and 10 bases from J, with 11 bases between. The CDR3 is 13 amino acids. The V gene's germline CDR1 is LGHDT and CDR2 YNNKEL (reference sequence). The CDR3 sequence: CASSQVRAGEQFF. DNA for the CDR3: TGTGCCAGCAGCCAAGTTCGGGCGGGGGAGCAGTTCTTC.